The clone carrying this T cell receptor (beta chain) was recorded a few times. What it binds is unknown. This sample is part of a study of blood T cells in healthy people across ages. Across the study: Per two T cells, template switching captured roughly one barcoded beta molecule. Study outcomes and limitations: CMV infection status of these donors was not known.

The second PCR ran roughly 7 to 11 cycles with a sample-barcoded 5' primer and J-beta primers. TCRdb called the 5' RACE reads again in MiXCR, with one record for every CDR3 protein. The profile shows hundreds of thousands of distinct CDR3 sequences, roughly 43% of them singletons. The germline CDR1 and CDR2 sequences are SGDLS and YYNGEE. J was trimmed by 7 bases and V by 3 bases; bases with no gene match: 9. CDR3 length equals 15 residues. The sample comprised blood. This sequence joins TRBV9 and TRBJ2-1, with 8 bases matching TRBD1. The sequence came from a man older than 75 in good health. CDR3 protein: CASSGDRGVRNEQFF. The CDR3 nucleotides read TGTGCCAGCAGCGGAGACAGGGGAGTGCGGAATGAGCAGTTCTTC.